This T cell receptor beta chain derives from a study of T cell responses to AZD1222 COVID-19 vaccine. Regarding the study as a whole: A mostly white British donor set with more females was recruited, and clonal diversity was possibly underestimated.

As regards this clone: Its antigen is unknown.

This table comes from immunoSEQ multiplex PCR, and its TCRdb copy is limited to in-frame clones, with some not included. The repertoire holds over 100,000 clones, with around 85% as singletons. The TCR originated in an adult who received the MenACWY meningococcal vaccine as a control. Sequences were derived from peripheral blood, sampled 28 days after the second dose of the MenACWY control vaccine.

In DNA form, the CDR3 reads TGTGCCAGCAGCTTGCCCCGGGACGGGACAGATACGCAGTATTTT. Its protein is CASSLPRDGTDTQYF. The rearrangement links TRBV5-6 to TRBJ2-3; D is perhaps TRBD1 or TRBD2 (5 bases each). Germline values: CDR1 SGHDT, CDR2 YYEEEE. The CDR3 spans 15 residues. Trimming stripped 1 base from V and 3 bases from J, with 12 bases between.